Following are 16 T cell receptor beta chains from one sample sequenced in a study of blood T cell repertoires in COVID-19. Some clones are missing from TCRdb's copy, which holds only in-frame ones; the method was immunoSEQ multiplex PCR. The sample carries over 200,000 clones, 65% to 90% recorded once. Sequenced sample: peripheral blood. Receptors originate from a man aged 35-49 years who had recovered from COVID-19.

Only a few counts were recorded for this clone. The gene calls are TRBV5-1 and TRBJ2-7, with D possibly matching TRBD2 (5 bases). Germline V gene data show CDR1 as SGHRS and CDR2 as YFSETQ. The CDR3 consists of 14 residues. Trimming took off 1 base at V and 3 bases at J, with 11 bases between the two ends. The CDR3 spells CASSLSGYSYEQYF. CDR3 DNA: TGCGCCAGCAGCTTGTCGGGGTACAGCTACGAGCAGTACTTC.

This CDR3 is CASSQDKTARFEQFF. For the CDR3, the DNA is TGCGCCAGCAGCCAAGATAAAACAGCCAGGTTTGAGCAGTTCTTC. The rearrangement joins TRBV4-3 to TRBJ2-1, with D hard to call. Trimming pared 0 bases from V and 9 bases from J, leaving 15 bases between. CDR3 length equals 15 residues. Germline CDR1 is LGHNA and CDR2 is YSLEER.

This clone was detected only a few times. The chain combines TRBV15 with TRBJ1-4, with D perhaps matching TRBD1 (5 bases). The CDR3 is 18 amino acids. Trimming pared 1 base from V and 6 bases from J, leaving 21 bases between. Germline CDR1 is LNHNV and CDR2 is YYDKDF (reference sequence). The CDR3 bases are TGTGCCACCAGCAGAGGCCCCCTCGGCCAGGGTTGGGATGAAAAACTGTTTTTT. This codes for CATSRGPLGQGWDEKLFF.

This chain connects TRBV19 to TRBJ1-1, with 7 bases identical to TRBD1. The CDR3 contains 13 residues. From germline, CDR1 is LNHDA and CDR2 SQIVND (reference sequence). V lost 6 bases, J lost 5 bases, and 6 bases stayed unmatched. The CDR3 sequence: CASSRTGGTEAFF. In nucleotides, the CDR3 is TGTGCCAGTAGCAGGACAGGCGGAACTGAAGCTTTCTTT. The full variable domain, rest sourced from reference TRBV19 and TRBJ1-1, is DGGITQSPKYLFRKEGQNVTLSCEQNLNHDAMYWYRQDPGQGLRLIYYSQIVNDFQKGDIAEGYSVSREKKESFPLTVTSAQKNPTAFYLCASSRTGGTEAFFGQGTRLTVV.

V is TRBV12-5 and J is TRBJ2-6; D unclear. CDR3 length: 16 residues. The V and J ends lost 1 base and 1 base respectively, with 8 bases between them. Germline CDR1 is LGHNT and CDR2 is FRNRAP. CDR3 protein: CASGLGPGSGANVLTF. The CDR3 coding sequence is TGTGCTAGTGGTTTGGGGCCCGGGTCTGGGGCCAACGTCCTGACTTTC.

The V gene is TRBV5-6, the J gene TRBJ1-2; a possible D gene is TRBD1 (5 bases). The CDR3 extends over 16 amino acids. Per the germline V gene, CDR1 is SGHDT and CDR2 is YYEEEE. V shed 6 bases and J shed 0 bases, with 18 bases lying between them. The CDR3 region has the DNA TGTGCCAGCACCTTATACAGTTCAGGGACTAACTATGGCTACACCTTC. It specifies CASTLYSSGTNYGYTF.

The chain employs TRBV10-1 and TRBJ2-1; 8 nucleotides line up with TRBD1. V lost 3 bases and J lost 9; bases outside the gene matches: 4. CDR3 length: 13 residues. Germline CDR1 reads WNHNN; CDR2 reads SYGVQD (reference sequence). In DNA form, the CDR3 reads TGCGCCAGCAGTGACCTGACAGGGGCTGAGCAGTTCTTC. This encodes CASSDLTGAEQFF.

The J gene is TRBJ1-3, the V gene TRBV9; TRBD1 might be the D (6 bases). The V end was cut by 1 base, the J end by 6 bases, with 11 bases between. CDR1 is SGDLS, CDR2 YYNGEE, per germline. CDR3 length equals 14 residues. Here the CDR3 reads CASSVNQGQNTIYF. CDR3 sequence (DNA): TGTGCCAGCAGCGTAAACCAGGGACAAAACACCATATATTTT.

This sequence joins TRBV6-2 or TRBV6-3 and TRBJ2-7, with D perhaps TRBD1 (5 bases). This CDR3 spans 13 amino acids. Trimming stripped 2 bases from V and 5 bases from J, with 10 bases between. Germline V gene data show CDR1 as MNHEY and CDR2 as SVGEGT. For the CDR3, the DNA is TGTGCCAGCAGTTACCAAGGGGCTGACGAGCAGTACTTC. Protein: CASSYQGADEQYF.

The V call is TRBV2, the J call TRBJ1-1; D gene uncertain. With 7 bases removed from V and 3 bases from J, the gap between germline ends came to 12 bases. The length of the CDR3 is 13 residues. The germline gives CDR1 SNHLY, CDR2 FYNNEI. The CDR3, as DNA: TGTGCCAGCATGAACGAGCAGGACACTGAAGCTTTCTTT. Translated: CASMNEQDTEAFF.

This clone has a handful of counts. J is TRBJ2-5 and V is TRBV10-1, with D possibly being TRBD2 (6 bases). This CDR3 region has 14 residues. V was shortened by 6 bases and J by 5 bases, with 16 bases between the two germline ends. Germline-derived CDR1 and CDR2 are WNHNN and SYGVQD (reference sequence). CDR3 sequence reads: CASRWVGRRETQYF. The CDR3 DNA is TGCGCCAGCAGGTGGGTGGGGAGGCGGGAGACCCAGTACTTC.

This chain connects TRBV18 to TRBJ2-7, with D possibly being TRBD2 (5 bases). Trimming took off 8 bases at V and 4 bases at J, with 12 bases between the two ends. CDR3 length: 12 amino acids. Germline V CDR1 and CDR2: KGHSH, LQKENI. The CDR3 here is CASQEDGYEQYF. The DNA of the CDR3 is TGTGCCAGCCAGGAGGACGGATACGAGCAGTACTTC.

The CDR3 nucleotides are TGTGCCAGCACGAGGTCCCCAGATACGCAGTATTTT. This translates into CASTRSPDTQYF. The chain uses TRBV11-2 and TRBJ2-3; D not resolved. The germline V gene encodes CDR1 SGHAT and CDR2 FQNNGV. V lost 7 bases to trimming and J lost 4 bases, with 9 bases between them. The CDR3 loop spans 12 amino acids.

The sample holds a few counts of this clone. This chain links TRBV12-3 or TRBV12-4 with TRBJ1-2; D might be TRBD1 (5 bases). The CDR3 length is 13 residues. The V end lost 5 bases, the J end lost 2 bases, and 9 bases lay between the germline ends. The CDR3 coding sequence is TGTGCCAGCAGTCAACAGGTCAACTATGGCTACACCTTC. Its translation: CASSQQVNYGYTF.

In this sample, this clone turned up once. The rearrangement links TRBV14 to TRBJ1-1, with 7 bases aligning to TRBD1. The V and J ends lost 4 bases and 5 bases, in that order; junction bases with no gene match: 7. CDR3 size: 14 residues. CDR1 and CDR2 (germline): SGHDN, FVKESK. The CDR3 DNA is TGTGCCAGCAGCCGGGGGACAGTTGGGACTGAAGCTTTCTTT. It specifies CASSRGTVGTEAFF.

The chain has TRBV7-9 and TRBJ2-5; possible D gene TRBD2, 5 bases. Trimming left V 8 bases short and J 5 bases short, with 15 bases between. Germline values: CDR1 SEHNR, CDR2 FQNEAQ (reference sequence). The CDR3 has 13 amino acids. CDR3 DNA sequence: TGTGCCAGCGATGTAGCGAGTGGGGAGACCCAGTACTTC. Amino acid sequence: CASDVASGETQYF.